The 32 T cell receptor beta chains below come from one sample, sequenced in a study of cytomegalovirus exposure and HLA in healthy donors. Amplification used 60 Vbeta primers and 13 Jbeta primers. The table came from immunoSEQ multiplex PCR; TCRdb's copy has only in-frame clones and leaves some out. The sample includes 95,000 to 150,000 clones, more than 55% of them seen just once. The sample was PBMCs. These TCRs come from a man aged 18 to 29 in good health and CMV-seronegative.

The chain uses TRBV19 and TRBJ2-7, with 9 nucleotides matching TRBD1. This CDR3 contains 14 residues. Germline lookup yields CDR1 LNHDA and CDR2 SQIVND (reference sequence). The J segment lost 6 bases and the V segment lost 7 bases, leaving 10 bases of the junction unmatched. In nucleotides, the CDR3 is TGTGCCAGTACCAAGGACAGGGGTGTGGGCGAGCAGTACTTC. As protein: CASTKDRGVGEQYF.

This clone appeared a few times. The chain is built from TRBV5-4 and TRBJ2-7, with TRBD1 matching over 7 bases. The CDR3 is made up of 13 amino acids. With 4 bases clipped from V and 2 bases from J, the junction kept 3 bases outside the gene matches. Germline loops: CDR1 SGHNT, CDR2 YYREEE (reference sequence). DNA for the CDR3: TGTGCCAGCAGCCGGGACAGAACCTACGAGCAGTACTTC. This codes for CASSRDRTYEQYF.

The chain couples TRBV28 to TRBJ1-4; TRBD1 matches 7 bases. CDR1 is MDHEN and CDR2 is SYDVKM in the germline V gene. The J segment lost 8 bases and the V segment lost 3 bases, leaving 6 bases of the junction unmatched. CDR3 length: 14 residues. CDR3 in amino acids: CASSLGDRLEKLFF. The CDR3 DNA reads TGTGCCAGCAGTTTGGGGGACAGATTGGAAAAACTGTTTTTT.

CDR3 residues: CASSPHNRGQDGYTF. CDR3 nucleotides: TGCGCCAGCAGCCCACACAACAGGGGGCAAGATGGCTACACCTTC. This chain uses TRBV5-1 with TRBJ1-2, with 9 nucleotides matching TRBD1. The CDR3 has 15 residues. The V gene end was trimmed by 4 bases and the J gene end by 6 bases; junction bases not matched to a gene: 10. CDR1 is SGHRS, CDR2 YFSETQ, per germline.

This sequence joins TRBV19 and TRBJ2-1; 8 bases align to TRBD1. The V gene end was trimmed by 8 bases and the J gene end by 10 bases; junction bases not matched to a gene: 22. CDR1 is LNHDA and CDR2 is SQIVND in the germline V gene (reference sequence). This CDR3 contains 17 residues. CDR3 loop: CASRTKGQAWVQYEQFF. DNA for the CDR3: TGTGCCAGTCGTACCAAGGGACAGGCATGGGTCCAATACGAGCAGTTCTTC.

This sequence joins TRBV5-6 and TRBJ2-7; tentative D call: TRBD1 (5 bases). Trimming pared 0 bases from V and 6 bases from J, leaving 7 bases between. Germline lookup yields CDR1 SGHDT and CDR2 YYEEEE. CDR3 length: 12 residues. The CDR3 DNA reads TGTGCCAGCAGCTTGGCAGGGTCCGAGCAGTACTTC. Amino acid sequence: CASSLAGSEQYF.

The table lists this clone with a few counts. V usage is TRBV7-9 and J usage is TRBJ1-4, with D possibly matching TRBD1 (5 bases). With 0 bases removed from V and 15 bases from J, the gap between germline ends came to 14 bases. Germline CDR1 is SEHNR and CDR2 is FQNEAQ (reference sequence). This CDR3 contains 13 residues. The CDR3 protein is CASSLANPDSLFF. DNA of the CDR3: TGTGCCAGCAGCTTAGCCAATCCAGACAGTTTGTTTTTT. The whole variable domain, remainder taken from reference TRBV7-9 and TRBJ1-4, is DTGVSQNPRHKITKRGQNVTFRCDPISEHNRLYWYRQTLGQGPEFLTYFQNEAQLEKSRLLSDRFSAERPKGSFSTLEIQRTEQGDSAMYLCASSLANPDSLFFGSGTQLSVL.

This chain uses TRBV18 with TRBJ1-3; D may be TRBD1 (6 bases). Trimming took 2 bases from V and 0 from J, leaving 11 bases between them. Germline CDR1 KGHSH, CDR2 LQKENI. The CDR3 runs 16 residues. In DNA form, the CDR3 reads TGTGCCAGCTCACCAGGGACAATAATCTCTGGAAACACCATATATTTT. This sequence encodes CASSPGTIISGNTIYF.

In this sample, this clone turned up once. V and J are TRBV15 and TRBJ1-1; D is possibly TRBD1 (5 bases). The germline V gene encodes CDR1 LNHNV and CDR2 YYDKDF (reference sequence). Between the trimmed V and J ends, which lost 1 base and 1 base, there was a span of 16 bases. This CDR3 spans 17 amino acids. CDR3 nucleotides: TGTGCCACCAGCAGAGTCGGCAGGGTGGGCTGGAACACTGAAGCTTTCTTT. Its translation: CATSRVGRVGWNTEAFF.

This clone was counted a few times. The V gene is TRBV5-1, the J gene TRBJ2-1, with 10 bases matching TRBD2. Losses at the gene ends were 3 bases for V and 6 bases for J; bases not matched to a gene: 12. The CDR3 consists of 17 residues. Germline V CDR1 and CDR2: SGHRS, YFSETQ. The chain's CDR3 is CASSYGSGGGVVNEQFF. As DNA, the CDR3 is TGCGCCAGCAGCTACGGGAGCGGGGGGGGAGTTGTCAATGAGCAGTTCTTC.

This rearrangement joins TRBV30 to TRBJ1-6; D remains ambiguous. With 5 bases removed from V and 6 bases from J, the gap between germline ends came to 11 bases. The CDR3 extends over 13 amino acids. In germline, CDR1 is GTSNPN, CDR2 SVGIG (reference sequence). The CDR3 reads CAWGRQANSPLHF. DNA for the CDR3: TGTGCCTGGGGTCGGCAGGCTAATTCACCCCTCCACTTT.

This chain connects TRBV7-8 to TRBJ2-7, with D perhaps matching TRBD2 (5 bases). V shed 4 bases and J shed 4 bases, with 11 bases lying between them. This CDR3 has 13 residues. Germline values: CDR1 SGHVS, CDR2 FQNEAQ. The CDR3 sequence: CASSSPGGYEQYF. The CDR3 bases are TGTGCCAGCAGCTCCCCCGGCGGGTACGAGCAGTACTTC. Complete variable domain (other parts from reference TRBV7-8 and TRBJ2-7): GAGVSQSPRYKVAKRGQDVALRCDPISGHVSLFWYQQALGQGPEFLTYFQNEAQLDKSGLPSDRFFAERPEGSVSTLKIQRTQQEDSAVYLCASSSPGGYEQYFGPGTRLTVT.

The CDR3 nucleotides read TGTGCCAGCTCACCGCGTAGCGGGGGGCCGGCTCGTACGCAGTATTTT. Protein sequence: CASSPRSGGPARTQYF. The rearrangement uses TRBV18 and TRBJ2-3; 10 bases map to TRBD2. The germline V gene encodes CDR1 KGHSH and CDR2 LQKENI. The CDR3 totals 16 residues. The trim removed 3 bases at V and 8 bases at J, leaving 11 bases unmatched.

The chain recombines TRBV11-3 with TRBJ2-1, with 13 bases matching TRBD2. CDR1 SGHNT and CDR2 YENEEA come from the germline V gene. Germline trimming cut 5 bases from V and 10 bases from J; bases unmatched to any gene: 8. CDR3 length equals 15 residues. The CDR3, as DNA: TGTGCCAGCAGCCCAGGGGGACTAGCGGGATCCGAGCAGTTCTTC. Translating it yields CASSPGGLAGSEQFF.

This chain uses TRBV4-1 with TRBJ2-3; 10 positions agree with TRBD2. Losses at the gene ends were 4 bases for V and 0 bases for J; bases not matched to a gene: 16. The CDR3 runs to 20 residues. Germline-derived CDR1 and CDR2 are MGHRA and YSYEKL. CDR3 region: CASSRLGLAGATTSTDTQYF. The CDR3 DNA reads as TGCGCCAGCAGCCGACTCGGCCTAGCGGGAGCAACGACTAGCACAGATACGCAGTATTTT.

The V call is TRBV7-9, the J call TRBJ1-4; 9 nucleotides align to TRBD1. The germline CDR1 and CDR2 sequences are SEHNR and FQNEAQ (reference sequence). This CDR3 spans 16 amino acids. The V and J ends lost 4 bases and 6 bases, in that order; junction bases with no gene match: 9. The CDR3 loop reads CASSSRGQGLYEKLFF. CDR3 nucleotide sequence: TGTGCCAGCAGCTCCCGTGGACAGGGGTTATATGAAAAACTGTTTTTT.

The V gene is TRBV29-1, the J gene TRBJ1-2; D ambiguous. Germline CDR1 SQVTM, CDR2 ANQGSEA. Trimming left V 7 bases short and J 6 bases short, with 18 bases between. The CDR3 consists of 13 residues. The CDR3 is CSASFAGKDGYTF. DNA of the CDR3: TGCAGCGCCTCCTTCGCGGGGAAAGATGGCTACACCTTC.

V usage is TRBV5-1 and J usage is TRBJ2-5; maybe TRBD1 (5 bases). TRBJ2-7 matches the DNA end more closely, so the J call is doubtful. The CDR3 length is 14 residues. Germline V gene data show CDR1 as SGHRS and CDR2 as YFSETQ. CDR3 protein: CASSLGAGFDEQYF. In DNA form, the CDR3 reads TGCGCCAGCAGCTTGGGCGCAGGGTTTGACGAGCAGTACTTC.

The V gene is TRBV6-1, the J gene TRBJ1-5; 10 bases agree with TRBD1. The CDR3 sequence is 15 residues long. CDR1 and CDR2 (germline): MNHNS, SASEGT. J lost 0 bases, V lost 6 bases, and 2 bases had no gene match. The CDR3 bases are TGTGCCAGCAGGGGGACAGGGGTTAGCAATCAGCCCCAGCATTTT. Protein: CASRGTGVSNQPQHF.

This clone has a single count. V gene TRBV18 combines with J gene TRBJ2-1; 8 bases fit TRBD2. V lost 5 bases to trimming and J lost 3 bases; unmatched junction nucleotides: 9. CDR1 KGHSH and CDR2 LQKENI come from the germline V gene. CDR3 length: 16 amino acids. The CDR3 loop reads CASSSPLAGVYNEQFF. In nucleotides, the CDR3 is TGTGCCAGCTCATCTCCCCTAGCGGGTGTCTACAATGAGCAGTTCTTC.

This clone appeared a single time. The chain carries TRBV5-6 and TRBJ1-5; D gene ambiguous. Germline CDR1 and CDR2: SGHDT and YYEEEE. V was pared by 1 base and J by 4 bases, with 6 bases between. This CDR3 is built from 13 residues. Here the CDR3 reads CASSLSGNQPQHF. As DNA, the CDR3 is TGTGCCAGCAGCTTGAGCGGGAATCAGCCCCAGCATTTT.

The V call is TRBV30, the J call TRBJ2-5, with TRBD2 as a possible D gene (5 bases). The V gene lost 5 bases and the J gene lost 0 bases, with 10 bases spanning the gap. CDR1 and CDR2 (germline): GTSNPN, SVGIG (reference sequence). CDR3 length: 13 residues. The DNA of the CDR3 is TGTGCCTGGTCAACTAGTCACCAAGAGACCCAGTACTTC. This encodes CAWSTSHQETQYF.

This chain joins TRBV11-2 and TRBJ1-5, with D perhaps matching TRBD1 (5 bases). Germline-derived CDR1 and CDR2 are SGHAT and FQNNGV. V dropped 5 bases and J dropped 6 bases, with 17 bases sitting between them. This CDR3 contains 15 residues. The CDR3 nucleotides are TGTGCCAGCAGCATTATCCAGGGTTCCACTCAGCCCCAGCATTTT. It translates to CASSIIQGSTQPQHF.

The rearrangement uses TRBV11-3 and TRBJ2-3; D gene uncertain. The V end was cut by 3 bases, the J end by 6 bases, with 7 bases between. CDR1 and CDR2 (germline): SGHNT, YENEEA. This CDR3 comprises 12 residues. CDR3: CASSFGRDTQYF. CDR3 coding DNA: TGTGCCAGCAGCTTCGGTCGGGATACGCAGTATTTT.

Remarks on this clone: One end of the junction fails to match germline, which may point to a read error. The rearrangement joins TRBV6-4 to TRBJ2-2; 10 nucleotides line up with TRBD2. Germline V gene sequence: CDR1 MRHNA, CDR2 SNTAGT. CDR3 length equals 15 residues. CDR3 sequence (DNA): TGTCCCAGCAGAACCGGGACTAGCGAGTCCGGGGAGCTGTTTTTT. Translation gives CPSRTGTSESGELFF.

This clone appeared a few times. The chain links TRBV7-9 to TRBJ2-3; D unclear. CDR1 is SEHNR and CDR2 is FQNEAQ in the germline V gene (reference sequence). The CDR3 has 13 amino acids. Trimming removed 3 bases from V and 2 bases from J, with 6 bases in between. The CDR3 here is CASSFRDTDTQYF. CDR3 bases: TGTGCCAGCAGCTTCCGAGACACAGATACGCAGTATTTT.

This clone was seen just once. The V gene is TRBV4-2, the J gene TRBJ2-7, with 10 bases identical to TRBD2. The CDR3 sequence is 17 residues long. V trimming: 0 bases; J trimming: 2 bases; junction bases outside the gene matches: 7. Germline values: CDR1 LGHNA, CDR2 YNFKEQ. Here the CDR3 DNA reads TGTGCCAGCAGCCAAGATCTACTAGCGGGACAAGCCTACGAGCAGTACTTC. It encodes CASSQDLLAGQAYEQYF.

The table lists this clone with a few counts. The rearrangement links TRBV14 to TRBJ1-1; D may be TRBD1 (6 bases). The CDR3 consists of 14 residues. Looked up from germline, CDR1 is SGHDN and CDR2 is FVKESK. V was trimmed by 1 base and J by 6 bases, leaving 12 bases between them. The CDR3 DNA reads TGTGCCAGCAGCCAAGGGCAGGGGTTGCCTGAAGCTTTCTTT. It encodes CASSQGQGLPEAFF.

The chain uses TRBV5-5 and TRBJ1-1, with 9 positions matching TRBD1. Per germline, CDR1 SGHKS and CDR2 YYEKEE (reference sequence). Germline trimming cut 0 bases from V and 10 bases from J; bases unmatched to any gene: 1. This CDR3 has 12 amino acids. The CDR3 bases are TGTGCCAGCAGCTTGGGGACAGGGGCAGCTTTCTTT. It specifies CASSLGTGAAFF.

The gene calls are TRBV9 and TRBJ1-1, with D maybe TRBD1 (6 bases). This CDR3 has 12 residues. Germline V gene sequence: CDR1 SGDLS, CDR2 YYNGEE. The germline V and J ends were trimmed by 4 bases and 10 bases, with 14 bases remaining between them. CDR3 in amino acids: CASSSIQGLAFF. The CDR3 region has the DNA TGTGCCAGCAGCTCCATACAGGGATTAGCTTTCTTT.

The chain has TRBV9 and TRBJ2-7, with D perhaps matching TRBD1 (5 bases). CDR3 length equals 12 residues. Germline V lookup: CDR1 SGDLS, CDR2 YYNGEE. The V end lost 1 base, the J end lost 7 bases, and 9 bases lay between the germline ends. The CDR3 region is CASSVKQGEQYF. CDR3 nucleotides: TGTGCCAGCAGCGTAAAGCAGGGAGAGCAGTACTTC.

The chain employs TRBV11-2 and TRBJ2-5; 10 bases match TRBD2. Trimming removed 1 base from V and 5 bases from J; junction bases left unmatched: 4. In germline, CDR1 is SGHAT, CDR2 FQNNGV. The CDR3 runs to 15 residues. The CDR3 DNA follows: TGTGCCAGCAGCTTAGGTGCTAGCGGGGGTGAGACCCAGTACTTC. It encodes CASSLGASGGETQYF.